Listed below are T cell receptor beta chains from one sample, sequenced in a study of regulatory T cells in long-lasting Graves disease. TCRdb reprocessed the multiplex PCR reads with MiXCR, giving one entry per CDR3 protein. The sample lists some 370,000 distinct CDR3 sequences; around 11% were seen once. These data were likewise used in another study, on T cells in Graves' hyperthyroidism and ophthalmopathy.

The sequences come from peripheral blood mononuclear cells (PBMCs), collected at new diagnosis, from a patient treated with antithyroid drugs. These receptors all come from a young woman with Graves disease. Each CDR3 is given with its conserved first and last residue.

>TRBV28|TRBJ2-3
CASRRPISTDTQYF
>TRBV11-2|TRBJ2-1
CASSPRYRGEQFF
>TRBV20-1|TRBJ1-2
CSASSRARGTFGSDYGYTF
>TRBV27|TRBJ2-7
CASSLRQTYEQYF
>TRBV7-9|TRBJ2-5
CASSLDREQETQYF
>TRBV27|TRBJ2-5
CASSSLIGETQYF
>TRBV7-2|TRBJ2-5
CASSLIGVAEYQETQYF
>TRBV7-9|TRBJ2-3
CASSHKRERADTQYF
>TRBV12-3/TRBV12-4|TRBJ1-2
CASASIGYTF
>TRBV5-1|TRBJ2-1
CASSPQRKTSGGGSGNEQFF
>TRBV4-1|TRBJ1-5
CASSQAIGRLMGLQPQHF
>TRBV6-2/TRBV6-3|TRBJ2-2
CASSPSPPSAANTGELFF
>TRBV6-2/TRBV6-3|TRBJ2-3
CASRQPSSGDTQYF
>TRBV6-2/TRBV6-3|TRBJ2-3
CASSYSRALAGDTQYF
>TRBV28|TRBJ2-7
CASSLGSVGEQYF
>TRBV11-2|TRBJ2-5
CASSLGWGRGGTKGSLPAQETQYF
>TRBV15|TRBJ2-3
CATSGDEVAYTQYF
>TRBV11-1|TRBJ2-1
CASSRDWGHEQFF
>TRBV20-1|TRBJ1-5
CSASGREPQQPQHF
>TRBV6-1|TRBJ1-4
CASRGQGLPNEKLFF
>TRBV27|TRBJ1-5
CASKTGTGHQPQHF
>TRBV5-1|TRBJ2-1
CASSADRSNEQFF
>TRBV7-2|TRBJ2-1
CASSLAAGAYNEQFF
>TRBV12-3/TRBV12-4|TRBJ2-3
CASSWRDSPSTDTQYF
>TRBV2|TRBJ1-1
CASPLTANTEAFF
>TRBV12-3/TRBV12-4|TRBJ1-1
CASTQEYTEAFF
>TRBV7-2|TRBJ1-4
CASSPTPLWAGELGNEKLFF
>TRBV7-9|TRBJ1-2
CASSLDRERYTF
>TRBV4-1|TRBJ2-1
CASSQDPPNNEQFF
>TRBV27|TRBJ2-6
CASSFDSGANVLTF
>TRBV27|TRBJ2-2
CASGRRLLTGELFF
>TRBV27|TRBJ2-6
CASRWGAGANVLTF
>TRBV5-4|TRBJ2-1
CASSLALNNEQFF
>TRBV12-3/TRBV12-4|TRBJ1-5
CASSSRTGGQPQHF
>TRBV4-3|TRBJ2-1
CASSQVPPSGVNEQFF
>TRBV7-9|TRBJ2-5
CASTEATSVETQYF
>TRBV12-5|TRBJ1-1
CASGFLGQNTEAFF
>TRBV7-9|TRBJ1-1
CASSAGQGANTEAFF
>TRBV7-9|TRBJ2-7
CASSFDSTYEQYF
>TRBV13|TRBJ1-3
CASSPIGGNTIYF
>TRBV27|TRBJ2-7
CASSSGTGYEQYF
>TRBV28|TRBJ2-3
CASSFPPNGQDTQYF
>TRBV2|TRBJ2-2
CVSSLGQGGTGELFF
>TRBV27|TRBJ2-4
CASSLSPGLAGGNIQYF
>TRBV12-3/TRBV12-4|TRBJ2-7
CASSSQAYEQYF
>TRBV4-1|TRBJ1-1
CASSPIGQGGTEAFF